The rows below give T cell receptor beta chains drawn from one sample of a study of blood T cell repertoires in COVID-19. Generated by immunoSEQ multiplex PCR, the TCRdb table keeps only in-frame clones and is missing some. The profile shows 140,000 to 150,000 clones, about nine tenths of them singletons. Material for sequencing was peripheral blood. The receptors were gathered from a human donor in a cohort sampled during active COVID-19. The CDR3 runs from the conserved cysteine through the conserved F or W. The D gene is left open where the match is weak. Size values are once, few and many counts, or a class for expanded clones, and some rows have none.

d_call | j_call | v_call | clone_size | cdr3_aa | cdr3_nt
NA | TRBJ1-2 | TRBV9 | NA | CASSAEPGQNYGYTF | TGTGCCAGCAGCGCCGAACCAGGGCAGAACTATGGCTACACCTTC
NA | TRBJ1-2 | TRBV19 | once | CACAGDGYTF | TGTGCCTGCGCGGGGGATGGCTACACCTTC
TRBD1 | TRBJ2-2 | TRBV7-9 | NA | CASSLAGGRGTGELFF | TGTGCCAGCAGCTTAGCAGGGGGCCGAGGCACCGGGGAGCTGTTTTTT
TRBD1 | TRBJ2-5 | TRBV6-5 | NA | CASSTQGRETQYF | TGTGCCAGCAGTACACAGGGGAGAGAGACCCAGTACTTC
NA | TRBJ1-1 | TRBV2 | NA | CASSDERRSTEAFF | TGTGCCAGCAGCGACGAGAGGCGTTCCACTGAAGCTTTCTTT
NA | TRBJ1-2 | TRBV30 | NA | CAWSPGSGGYTF | TGTGCCTGGAGCCCAGGCTCGGGGGGCTACACCTTC
TRBD1 | TRBJ1-1 | TRBV5-5 | NA | CASSFSGTGNTEAFF | TGTGCCAGCAGCTTTTCCGGGACAGGGAACACTGAAGCTTTCTTT
NA | TRBJ1-1 | TRBV6-5 | once | CAGRRGGQSTEAFF | TGTGCCGGACGCCGCGGGGGGCAGAGTACTGAAGCTTTCTTT
TRBD1 | TRBJ1-2 | TRBV6-5 | NA | CASIPGGQGLYGYTF | TGTGCCAGCATCCCAGGCGGACAGGGACTATATGGCTACACCTTC
TRBD1 | TRBJ2-7 | TRBV19 | NA | CASSIVLGQGTYEQYF | TGTGCCAGTAGTATCGTTTTGGGACAGGGTACCTACGAGCAGTACTTC
TRBD2 | TRBJ2-7 | TRBV27 | NA | CASSSLAGFYEQYF | TGTGCCAGCAGTTCGCTAGCGGGCTTTTACGAGCAGTACTTC
NA | TRBJ2-7 | TRBV4-1 | NA | CASSQEQTYEQYF | TGCGCCAGCAGCCAAGAACAGACCTACGAGCAGTACTTC
NA | TRBJ1-2 | TRBV5-6 | once | CASSLERFREVF | TGTGCCAGCAGCTTGGAAAGGTTCAGGGAGGTTTTC
NA | TRBJ1-5 | TRBV12-3/TRBV12-4 | few | CASSLAQGQPQHF | TGTGCCAGCAGTTTAGCGCAGGGTCAGCCCCAGCATTTT
NA | TRBJ2-5 | TRBV5-1 | NA | CASSSSKDSLPGETQYF | TGCGCCAGCAGCTCCTCCAAGGACAGTCTCCCGGGGGAGACCCAGTACTTC
TRBD2 | TRBJ2-1 | TRBV7-3 | NA | CASSTERGENNEQFF | TGTGCCAGCAGCACAGAGCGGGGGGAAAACAATGAGCAGTTCTTC
NA | TRBJ2-7 | TRBV6-5 | NA | CASTGRGGNEQYF | TGTGCCAGCACCGGGCGGGGTGGGAACGAGCAGTACTTC
NA | TRBJ1-2 | TRBV29-1 | NA | CSVEMWIGGGYGYTF | TGCAGCGTTGAAATGTGGATCGGGGGTGGCTATGGCTACACCTTC
NA | TRBJ1-1 | TRBV19 | few | CASSTRFRDTSRAEAFF | TGTGCCAGTAGCACAAGATTCCGGGACACCTCTAGGGCTGAAGCTTTCTTT